The 18 T cell receptor beta chains given below trace back to one sample, sequenced in a study of blood T cell repertoires in COVID-19. The protocol was immunoSEQ multiplex PCR, while the TCRdb copy is restricted to in-frame clones and leaves out a portion. The sample includes some 140,000 clones, about 88% seen only once; the top ten take approximately 17%. Sequencing input: peripheral blood. These receptor sequences come from an elderly woman with acute or convalescent COVID-19.

The V gene is TRBV7-2, the J gene TRBJ1-2, with a possible D match to TRBD1 (6 bases). V shed 0 bases and J shed 7 bases, with 15 bases lying between them. CDR1 and CDR2 from the germline V gene are SGHTA and FQGNSA. This CDR3 region has 15 residues. CDR3 nucleotides: TGTGCCAGCAGCTTAGCGGGGGCGCTGATGGGTGGCTACACCTTC. Its translation is CASSLAGALMGGYTF.

Here the CDR3 reads CASSLSGTGLDQPQHF. The CDR3 nucleotides are TGCGCCAGCAGCTTGAGCGGGACAGGGCTCGATCAGCCCCAGCATTTT. The V gene is TRBV5-1, the J gene TRBJ1-5, with 9 bases matching TRBD1. With V trimmed by 1 base and J by 5 bases, 7 bases remained unmatched. Germline-derived CDR1 and CDR2 are SGHRS and YFSETQ. This CDR3 has 16 residues. The full variable domain, with the rest looked up from reference TRBV5-1 and TRBJ1-5, is KAGVTQTPRYLIKTRGQQVTLSCSPISGHRSVSWYQQTPGQGLQFLFEYFSETQRNKGNFPGRFSGRQFSNSRSEMNVSTLELGDSALYLCASSLSGTGLDQPQHFGDGTRLSIL.

The rearrangement joins TRBV6-5 to TRBJ1-5, with unresolved D. The CDR3 totals 12 residues. Germline-derived CDR1 and CDR2 are MNHEY and SVGAGI. V lost 6 bases to trimming and J lost 5 bases, with 8 bases between them. DNA for the CDR3: TGTGCCAGCAGCTCCCAGGATCAGCCCCAGCATTTT. Its protein is CASSSQDQPQHF.

The chain links TRBV2 to TRBJ2-3; possibly TRBD2 for D (6 bases). With 7 bases removed from V and 2 bases from J, the gap between germline ends came to 10 bases. CDR3 length: 13 residues. Germline V gene data show CDR1 as SNHLY and CDR2 as FYNNEI. In DNA, the CDR3 is TGTGCCAGCACACGGGACTCCACAGATACGCAGTATTTT. Translation: CASTRDSTDTQYF. The variable domain in full, with the rest retrieved from reference TRBV2 and TRBJ2-3, is EPEVTQTPSHQVTQMGQEVILRCVPISNHLYFYWYRQILGQKVEFLVSFYNNEISEKSEIFDDQFSVERPDGSNFTLKIRSTKLEDSAMYFCASTRDSTDTQYFGPGTRLTVL.

The chain couples TRBV19 to TRBJ2-7; 8 bases are shared with TRBD1. CDR3 size: 15 residues. Germline CDR1 reads LNHDA; CDR2 reads SQIVND (reference sequence). V shed 6 bases and J 1 base; nucleotides not matched to a gene: 8. CDR3 bases: TGTGCCAGTAGCCTTTCCGGGACAGGTTCCTACGAGCAGTACTTC. Its protein is CASSLSGTGSYEQYF.

The gene calls are TRBV5-1 and TRBJ2-7; 13 bases line up with TRBD2. Germline V gives CDR1 SGHRS, CDR2 YFSETQ. The CDR3 spans 17 residues. Trimming at V came to 0 bases and at J to 2 bases, leaving 5 bases not matched to a gene. Written as DNA, the CDR3 is TGCGCCAGCAGCTTGGGACTAGCGGGAGGTTCACCCTACGAGCAGTACTTC. Encoded protein: CASSLGLAGGSPYEQYF.

The chain carries TRBV2 and TRBJ1-2; D not resolved. Trimming left V 5 bases short and J 7 bases short, with 8 bases between. The CDR3 is 11 residues long. Germline loops: CDR1 SNHLY, CDR2 FYNNEI. The CDR3 sequence: CASSFGGGYTF. The DNA for the CDR3 is TGTGCCAGCAGTTTCGGAGGTGGCTACACCTTC.

The chain uses TRBV19 and TRBJ2-1; 8 positions agree with TRBD1. The CDR3 totals 15 residues. V trimming: 1 base; J trimming: 3 bases; junction bases outside the gene matches: 2. Germline CDR1 reads LNHDA; CDR2 reads SQIVND (reference sequence). CDR3 protein: CASSIGTGSYNEQFF. CDR3 nucleotide sequence: TGTGCCAGTAGTATAGGGACAGGGAGCTACAATGAGCAGTTCTTC.

The chain employs TRBV19 and TRBJ1-1; weak D call: TRBD1 (5 bases). Trimming shortened V by 4 bases and J by 3 bases, and 12 bases separated the two germline ends. Germline CDR1 is LNHDA and CDR2 is SQIVND (reference sequence). The CDR3 totals 14 residues. This chain's CDR3 is CASSTPGLDTEAFF. Written as DNA, the CDR3 is TGTGCCAGTAGTACTCCAGGGTTGGACACTGAAGCTTTCTTT.

The chain combines TRBV6-2 or TRBV6-3 with TRBJ2-1, with D possibly TRBD2 on 6 matching bases. The V and J ends lost 6 bases and 10 bases respectively, with 16 bases between them. This CDR3 region has 13 residues. CDR1 is MNHEY, CDR2 SVGEGT, per germline. In DNA, the CDR3 is TGTGCCAGCAGCCAACGGGACTCCTCGGAGCAGTTCTTC. Its protein product is CASSQRDSSEQFF.

The chain combines TRBV27 with TRBJ2-3, with 7 nucleotides matching TRBD1. Germline V CDR1 and CDR2: MNHEY, SMNVEV (reference sequence). This CDR3 is 16 amino acids long. Trimming at V came to 6 bases and at J to 3 bases, leaving 12 bases not matched to a gene. CDR3 region: CASRVSRGSRTDTQYF. CDR3 bases: TGTGCCAGCAGGGTCTCCAGGGGGTCGAGAACAGATACGCAGTATTTT.

The chain combines TRBV6-5 with TRBJ2-7, with TRBD1 matching over 7 bases. The junction had 10 bases not matched to a gene; V was cut back by 5 bases and J by 6 bases. Germline CDR1 MNHEY, CDR2 SVGAGI. The CDR3 has 14 residues. The CDR3 DNA sequence: TGTGCCAGCAGTCCCTCAGGGGGATCTCTCGAGCAGTACTTC. Amino acid sequence: CASSPSGGSLEQYF.

This chain links TRBV7-9 with TRBJ1-2, with D possibly being TRBD1 (6 bases). The germline V and J ends were trimmed by 8 bases and 4 bases, with 17 bases remaining between them. This CDR3 contains 14 residues. Looked up from germline, CDR1 is SEHNR and CDR2 is FQNEAQ (reference sequence). The CDR3 reads CASSPPGESYGYTF. DNA of the CDR3: TGTGCCAGCTCCCCTCCAGGGGAGAGCTATGGCTACACCTTC.

This clone was seen a few times. V is TRBV27 and J is TRBJ1-2; 8 bases are a match to TRBD1. Germline V CDR1 and CDR2: MNHEY, SMNVEV (reference sequence). The CDR3 spans 13 residues. Unmatched junction bases numbered 1, after V lost 3 bases and J lost 4 bases. This CDR3 is CASSLTGAYGYTF. The CDR3 coding sequence is TGTGCCAGCAGTTTGACAGGGGCCTATGGCTACACCTTC.

The chain couples TRBV19 to TRBJ1-2; TRBD1 is a possible D gene (5 bases). This CDR3 comprises 16 residues. From germline, CDR1 is LNHDA and CDR2 SQIVND (reference sequence). V was trimmed by 7 bases and J by 4 bases, leaving 22 bases between them. The CDR3 nucleotides read TGTGCCAGTACCACCGTGGGGCAGGGCCAAGGCTATGGCTACACCTTC. Its translation is CASTTVGQGQGYGYTF.

The gene calls are TRBV5-8 and TRBJ1-5; 8 nucleotides match TRBD1. Trimming at V came to 4 bases and at J to 0 bases, leaving 6 bases not matched to a gene. CDR1 SGHTS and CDR2 YDEGEE come from the germline V gene. The CDR3 consists of 16 residues. The CDR3 DNA sequence: TGTGCCAGCAGCGGGGGACAGGTCAATAGCAATCAGCCCCAGCATTTT. Translation gives CASSGGQVNSNQPQHF.

This chain connects TRBV7-2 to TRBJ2-7; TRBD2 aligns across 7 bases. Losses at the gene ends were 1 base for V and 7 bases for J; bases not matched to a gene: 10. The CDR3 consists of 15 residues. The germline CDR1 and CDR2 sequences are SGHTA and FQGNSA. The CDR3 loop is CASSLGPSGEGEQYF. CDR3 DNA sequence: TGTGCCAGCAGCTTAGGTCCTAGCGGAGAGGGGGAGCAGTACTTC.

This clone was recorded only once. The chain combines TRBV7-9 with TRBJ2-6; D not resolved. The CDR3 has 17 amino acids. Per the germline V gene, CDR1 is SEHNR and CDR2 is FQNEAQ (reference sequence). Trimming removed 1 base at V and 3 bases at J, with 13 bases between. CDR3 protein: CASSLVTPLGGANVLTF. In nucleotides, the CDR3 is TGTGCCAGCAGCTTAGTTACTCCTCTTGGTGGGGCCAACGTCCTGACTTTC.